The 5 T cell receptor beta chains presented below share a single source sample, sequenced in a study of OX40 agonist ivuxolimab in advanced cancers. Generated by immunoSEQ multiplex PCR, the TCRdb table keeps only in-frame clones and is missing some. The sample comprises 65,000 to 75,000 clones, approximately 78% of which are singletons, and 0.4% to 0.45% rests with the top ten. This material consisted of CD4+ or CD8+ T cells sorted from blood, taken in a trial of the OX40 agonist ivuxolimab. The receptors originated from an adult with an advanced solid tumor such as melanoma, head and neck, liver or kidney cancer.

J is TRBJ1-5 and V is TRBV28, with 9 bases fitting TRBD1. The CDR3 contains 14 residues. Germline V gene data show CDR1 as MDHEN and CDR2 as SYDVKM. The trim removed 7 bases at V and 11 bases at J, leaving 12 bases unmatched. The CDR3 bases are TGTGCCAGCAAGACAGGGGGAGGTCCAGCGACCCAGCATTTT. As protein: CASKTGGGPATQHF.

This clone was counted a few times. The chain couples TRBV7-3 to TRBJ2-2, with D tentatively TRBD2 (6 bases). The germline CDR1 and CDR2 sequences are SGHTA and FQGTGA. The CDR3 length is 16 residues. Between the trimmed V and J ends, which lost 2 bases and 5 bases, there was a span of 15 bases. The CDR3 sequence is CASSLPRTRGTGELFF. The CDR3 DNA reads TGTGCCAGCAGCTTACCCCGAACCCGGGGGACCGGGGAGCTGTTTTTT.

This clone was recorded only once. The V call is TRBV7-8, the J call TRBJ2-7; D remains unclear. The V end lost 2 bases, the J end lost 2 bases, and 7 bases lay between the germline ends. This CDR3 contains 13 residues. Germline CDR1 and CDR2: SGHVS and FQNEAQ. The CDR3 region is CASSLTSAYEQYV. The CDR3 DNA sequence: TGTGCCAGCAGCTTAACCTCCGCCTACGAGCAGTACGTC.

This chain connects TRBV19 to TRBJ1-3, with D uncertain. The CDR3 is 13 residues long. Germline assignment: CDR1 LNHDA and CDR2 SQIVND (reference sequence). V was shortened by 3 bases and J by 2 bases, with 5 bases between the two germline ends. The CDR3 sequence is CASSIFAGNTIYF. DNA for the CDR3: TGTGCCAGTAGTATTTTCGCTGGAAACACCATATATTTT.

This chain uses TRBV18 with TRBJ1-1; no firm D call. Germline lookup yields CDR1 KGHSH and CDR2 LQKENI. This CDR3 has 15 residues. V was clipped by 2 bases and J by 1 base, with 11 bases between them. This CDR3 is CASSPVQWENTEAFF. The CDR3 nucleotides read TGTGCCAGCTCACCAGTTCAGTGGGAGAACACTGAAGCTTTCTTT. Complete variable domain (other parts from reference TRBV18 and TRBJ1-1): NAGVMQNPRHLVRRRGQEARLRCSPMKGHSHVYWYRQLPEEGLKFMVYLQKENIIDESGMPKERFSAEFPKEGPSILRIQQVVRGDSAAYFCASSPVQWENTEAFFGQGTRLTVV.